These 22 T cell receptor delta chains came from one sample sequenced in a study of delta chains in infants with herpesvirus infections (dated by TCRdb to the early 2020s). The method was RT-PCR. Sequencing was carried out with an Illumina MiSeq. To generate TCR cDNA, RNA from PBMC was reverse transcribed using SuperScript II together with primers specific for the gamma chain and the delta chain. In TCRdb, clones were called once more from the public reads by CATT, and rows of identical DNA were later combined. This sample has roughly 290 delta-chain clones in its table, and 3% to 3.5% of those were observed once. The top ten constitute more than 30% of the sample. The sample here was peripheral blood, taken at time point 1 of longitudinal follow-up. The receptors were gathered from a human donor who was a Ugandan infant, either HIV-exposed or HIV-unexposed (not recorded which).

The chain joins TRDV2 to TRDJ1; D is possibly TRDD3 (6 bases). TCRdb gives no J gene; it was assigned here by matching the DNA to germline. From germline, CDR1 is GEAIGNYY and CDR2 EKD. The CDR3 is 14 residues long. Trimming stripped 3 bases from V and 0 bases from J, with 10 bases between. CDR3: CACDHTGYTDKLIF. The CDR3 nucleotides read TGTGCCTGTGACCATACTGGGTACACCGATAAACTCATCTTT.

This chain links TRDV1 with TRDJ2; 8 bases align to TRDD3. CDR3 length: 18 residues. Losses at the gene ends were 2 bases for V and 8 bases for J; bases not matched to a gene: 16. The germline V gene has CDR1 TSWWSYY and CDR2 QGS. In nucleotides, the CDR3 is TGTGCTCTTGGGGAAATCCCCCCAGCATGGGGGATTGGGGCACAACTCTTCTTT. As protein: CALGEIPPAWGIGAQLFF.

This clone was seen a handful of times. TCRdb's protein, taken from a much larger clone, differs from this DNA's translation at residue 5, likely owing to a read error; the protein displayed comes from the DNA. The CDR3 loop reads CACDALKKTGGYAGTAQLFF. DNA of the CDR3: TGTGCCTGTGACGCCTTGAAAAAAACTGGGGGATACGCCGGGACAGCACAACTCTTCTTT. V is TRDV2 and J is TRDJ2; 13 positions agree with TRDD3. The J gene, missing from TCRdb, was assigned here through DNA to germline matching. Germline V lookup: CDR1 GEAIGNYY, CDR2 EKD. The CDR3 contains 20 residues. V shed 3 bases and J 4 bases; nucleotides not matched to a gene: 16.

Judged by abundance, this clone is hyperexpanded. The rearrangement joins TRDV1 to TRDJ1, with 10 bases identical to TRDD3. The CDR3 covers 19 residues. Germline assignment: CDR1 TSWWSYY and CDR2 QGS. V was pared by 4 bases and J by 0 bases, with 14 bases of the junction left unmatched. CDR3 region: CALGGTSAGDTWDTDKLIF. CDR3 sequence (DNA): TGTGCTCTTGGGGGAACTTCCGCGGGGGATACGTGGGACACCGATAAACTCATCTTT.

This clone was observed a handful of times. This probably arose from a read error, given a far larger clone one base away. Other DNA sequences from this sample encode an identical CDR3 as well. This chain connects TRDV1 to TRDJ1; 8 bases align to TRDD3. The CDR3 spans 16 residues. The germline V gene has CDR1 TSWWSYY and CDR2 QGS. The junction had 7 bases not matched to a gene; V was cut back by 1 base and J by 3 bases. The CDR3 DNA is TGTGCTCTTGGGGAACACGTGTCGGGGATACCCGATAAACTCATCTTT. Its protein product is CALGEHVSGIPDKLIF.

V usage is TRDV1 and J usage is TRDJ1; no reliable D call. The germline V and J ends were trimmed by 3 bases and 0 bases, with 5 bases remaining between them. Germline V CDR1 and CDR2: TSWWSYY, QGS. This CDR3 has 13 amino acids. The DNA of the CDR3 is TGTGCTCTTGGGGACCAGTACACCGATAAACTCATCTTT. Amino acids: CALGDQYTDKLIF.

For the J gene the call is TRDJ1; the V gene lacks a call; the tabulated D call, TRDD3, remains unverified against the DNA. The CDR3 is 24 amino acids. In nucleotides, the CDR3 is TGTAGTTGCAAGACTGAAATCACACAGCTTGATGTCTCCATACCTCCGTGGGGGATGATGGAACTCATCTTT. This encodes CSCKTEITQLDVSIPPWGMMELIF.

This clone was seen more than once but under ten times. TCRdb's entry gives the protein of a much larger clone, which mismatches this DNA's translation at residue 13, likely from a read error; the protein reported here is translated from the DNA. The chain uses TRDV1 and TRDJ1; D is possibly TRDD3 (6 bases). CDR3 length: 15 residues. Germline V CDR1 and CDR2: TSWWSYY, QGS. This CDR3 is CALGGLEDTVDKRIF. CDR3 nucleotides: TGTGCTCTTGGGGGACTGGAGGATACCGTCGATAAACGCATCTTT.

In its sample, this clone was seen a few times. This is likely an artifact of a read error, given a far larger clone one base away. Within the sample, other DNA sequences also encode this same CDR3. The chain carries TRDV2 and TRDJ3, with D possibly TRDD3 on 6 matching bases. The germline V gene has CDR1 GEAIGNYY and CDR2 EKD. Between the trimmed V and J ends, which lost 0 bases and 2 bases, there was a span of 10 bases. The CDR3 runs to 17 residues. The CDR3 DNA is TGTGCCTGTGACACCGTCAGGGATACCTGGGACACCCGACAGATGTTTTTC. Its protein is CACDTVRDTWDTRQMFF.

This clone has more than one count but fewer than ten. A much larger clone lies a single base off, so this may be a read error. DNA for the CDR3: TGTGCCTTCCGAGCAGGGTACGCGGCACTCATCTTT. Its protein product is CAFRAGYAALIF. V usage is TRDV3 and J usage is TRDJ1; D is ambiguous. The CDR3 sequence is 12 residues long. Germline V gene data show CDR1 as TVYSNPD and CDR2 as GDNSRS (reference sequence). Deletions cut 3 bases from V and 10 bases from J, with 18 bases between.

In its sample, this clone is hyperexpanded. This sample includes further DNA sequences coding for the same CDR3. The chain joins TRDV1 to TRDJ1, with 13 bases identical to TRDD3. The ends lost 5 bases at V and 0 bases at J; junction bases unmatched: 15. In germline, CDR1 is TSWWSYY, CDR2 QGS. CDR3 length: 20 residues. CDR3 DNA sequence: TGTGCTCTTGGGACCTTCCTGCGACTGGGGGATACGCAGTACACCGATAAACTCATCTTT. Its protein product is CALGTFLRLGDTQYTDKLIF.

This clone counts as large (0.1 to 1%). The chain uses TRAV29/DV5 and TRDJ1, with 9 nucleotides matching TRDD3. V shed 2 bases and J 0 bases; nucleotides not matched to a gene: 20. The CDR3 length is 20 residues. Germline values: CDR1 NSMFDY, CDR2 ISSIKDK. The CDR3 region is CAARPVPTLYWGTYTDKLIF. The CDR3 DNA reads as TGTGCAGCAAGACCCGTACCGACCCTGTACTGGGGGACGTACACCGATAAACTCATCTTT.

This clone was detected only a few times. A single base is all that separates this from a far larger clone, so a read error is likely. Other nucleotide sequences from this sample produce the same CDR3. The chain couples TRDV3 to TRDJ1, with TRDD3 matching 13 bases. Trimming cost V 3 bases and J 11 bases; bases outside gene matches: 21. This CDR3 region has 17 residues. CDR1 and CDR2 (germline): TVYSNPD, GDNSRS (reference sequence). The CDR3: CAFSPPLHWGIRGKLIF. CDR3 sequence (DNA): TGTGCCTTCTCACCGCCCCTACACTGGGGGATACGGGGCAAGCTCATCTTT.

This clone was observed a few times. The TCRdb protein, from a much larger clone, departs from this DNA's translation at residue 3, likely by read error; the protein shown derives from the DNA. The rearrangement uses TRDV2 and TRDJ1; 11 bases align to TRDD3. The CDR3 is 18 amino acids. CDR1 and CDR2 from the germline V gene are GEAIGNYY and EKD. The CDR3 DNA reads TGTGCCCGTGACACCGGGGGAGCTGGGGGATACTTAACCGATAAACTCATCTTT. Its protein is CARDTGGAGGYLTDKLIF.

Points on this clone: The mismatch at residue 11 between this DNA's translation and the TCRdb protein of a much larger clone likely reflects a read error; the protein shown is translated from the DNA. The J gene is TRDJ1, the V gene TRDV1; D possibly uses TRDD2 or TRDD3 (7 bases each). Germline V CDR1 and CDR2: TSWWSYY, QGS. The V end was cut by 5 bases, the J end by 0 bases, with 28 bases between. This CDR3 contains 20 residues. The chain's CDR3 is CALGTFLRLGNTQYTDKLIF. DNA for the CDR3: TGTGCTCTTGGGACCTTCCTGCGACTGGGGAATACGCAGTACACCGATAAACTCATCTTT.

This clone was counted between two and nine times. The protein TCRdb gives is from a much larger clone and does not agree with this DNA's translation at residue 10, likely a read error; the protein shown here comes from the DNA. The chain has TRDV1 and TRDJ2; perhaps TRDD3 as D (5 bases). Germline V CDR1 and CDR2: TSWWSYY, QGS. Trimming stripped 1 base from V and 0 bases from J, with 15 bases between. The CDR3 is made up of 18 amino acids. DNA of the CDR3: TGTGCTCTTGGGGAACGGTTGGGATCCTGCGCTTTGACAGCACAACTCTTCTTT. Its protein is CALGERLGSCALTAQLFF.

In its sample, this clone ranks as large. The chain combines TRDV1 with TRDJ2; 9 bases match TRDD3. The CDR3 is 18 amino acids. Germline CDR1 is TSWWSYY and CDR2 is QGS. V trimming: 0 bases; J trimming: 2 bases; junction bases outside the gene matches: 7. CDR3 amino acids: CALGELPGGYLLTAQLFF. The DNA for the CDR3 is TGTGCTCTTGGGGAACTCCCCGGGGGATACCTATTGACAGCACAACTCTTCTTT.

About this clone: This likely traces to a read error, being one base from a far larger clone. The rearrangement links TRDV2 to TRDJ1, with 10 bases identical to TRDD3. CDR1 is GEAIGNYY and CDR2 is EKD in the germline V gene. The J segment lost 0 bases and the V segment lost 3 bases, leaving 9 bases of the junction unmatched. This CDR3 comprises 17 residues. The CDR3 DNA reads as TGTGCCTGTGACCGGGGGAACTGGGGGATGGACACCGATAAACTCATCTTT. It encodes CACDRGNWGMDTDKLIF.

This clone has only a few counts. A far larger clone is one base from this, pointing to a likely read error. The V gene is TRDV1, the J gene TRDJ1, with 9 bases fitting TRDD3. CDR1 is TSWWSYY, CDR2 QGS, per germline. Trimming at V came to 4 bases and at J to 0 bases, leaving 18 bases not matched to a gene. This CDR3 is built from 20 residues. The CDR3 loop is CALGVPRWGYGGAYTDKLIF. The CDR3 region has the DNA TGTGCTCTTGGGGTACCACGGTGGGGATACGGCGGAGCGTACACCGATAAACTCATCTTT.

This clone was observed a few times. This likely stems from a read error, as it lies one base from a far larger clone. Other DNA variants within this sample encode the same CDR3. CDR3: CALGEHVSGIPDKLIF. The CDR3, as DNA: TGTGCTCTTGGGGAACACGTTTCGGGGATACCCGATAAACTTATCTTT. The chain joins TRDV1 to TRDJ1; 8 bases are shared with TRDD3. CDR1 TSWWSYY and CDR2 QGS come from the germline V gene. The CDR3 has 16 residues.

Concerning this clone itself: Given a far larger clone just one base away, this is likely a sequencing read error. The same CDR3 also results from other DNA sequences found in this sample. The rearrangement joins TRDV1 to TRDJ1, with 10 bases fitting TRDD3. Germline V CDR1 and CDR2: TSWWSYY, QGS. CDR3 length: 19 residues. The trim removed 4 bases at V and 0 bases at J, leaving 14 bases unmatched. CDR3 DNA sequence: TGTGCTCTTGGGGGACCGATACTGGGGGATTCCCTGTACACCGATAAACTCATCTTT. As protein: CALGGPILGDSLYTDKLIF.

For this clone: A far larger clone is one nucleotide away, so this likely arose from a read error. Other DNA variants within this sample encode the same CDR3. The V gene is TRDV1, the J gene TRDJ1; tentatively, D is TRDD3 (6 bases). This CDR3 has 15 amino acids. The germline gives CDR1 TSWWSYY, CDR2 QGS. V gave up 4 bases and J gave up 8 bases, with 20 bases separating them. CDR3 nucleotides: TGTGCTCTTGGGGGACTGGAGGATACCGTCGACAAACTCATCTTT. Its translation is CALGGLEDTVDKLIF.